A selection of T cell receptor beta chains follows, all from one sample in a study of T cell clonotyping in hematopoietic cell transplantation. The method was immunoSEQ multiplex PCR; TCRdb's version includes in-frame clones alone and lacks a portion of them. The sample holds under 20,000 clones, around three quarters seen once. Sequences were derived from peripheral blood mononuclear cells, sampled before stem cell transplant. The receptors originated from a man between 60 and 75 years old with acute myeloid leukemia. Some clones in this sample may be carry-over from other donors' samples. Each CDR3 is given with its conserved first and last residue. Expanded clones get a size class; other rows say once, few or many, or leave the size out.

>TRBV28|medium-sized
CASSSSGVYNEQFF
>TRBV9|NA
CASSKQGTNEKLFF
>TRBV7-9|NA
CASSLDGGGYGYTF
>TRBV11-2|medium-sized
CASSLGGTNTYEQYF
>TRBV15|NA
CATSRDKGTDYGYTF
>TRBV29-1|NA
CSVGWDSTGNTIYF
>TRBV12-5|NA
CASAPEGGGYTF
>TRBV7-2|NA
CASSLIGGPNTGELFF
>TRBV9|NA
CASSTTPNNEQFF
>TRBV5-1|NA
CASSLEVLNNSPLHF
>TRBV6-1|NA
CASSDTGGGGYNEQFF
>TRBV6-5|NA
CASSYAQGVPRSEAFF
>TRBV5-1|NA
CASSPGTGYQPQHF
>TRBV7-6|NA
CASSLARAGDANTEAFF
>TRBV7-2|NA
CASSPRPDYYEQYF
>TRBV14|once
CASSRTRDTYTDTQYF
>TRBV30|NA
CAWGAGTDTQYF
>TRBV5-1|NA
CASRPTGGLTGELFF
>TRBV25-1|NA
CASTRTVRRRGYEQYF
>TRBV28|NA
CASRTPGQGAADTQYF
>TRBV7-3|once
CASSLLPSGGSGELFF
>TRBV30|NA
CASSAGPQETQYF
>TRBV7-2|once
CASSTTTDTQYF
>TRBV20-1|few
CSVLGIQGYTF
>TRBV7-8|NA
CASSLRSGTGVTEAFF
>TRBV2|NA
CASSPSSGYTF
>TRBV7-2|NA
CASSAAKSGNTIYF
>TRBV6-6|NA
CASIFSGANVLTF
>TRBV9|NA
CASWGRTEVATNEKLFF
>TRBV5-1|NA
CASSLQRHYEQYF
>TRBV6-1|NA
CASSDLGQGMREQYF
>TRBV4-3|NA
CASSQDWTGGAGYTF
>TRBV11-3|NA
CASKYRNLNTEAFF
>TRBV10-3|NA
CAISETGTGGQYNEQFF
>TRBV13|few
CASKSGSEKLFF
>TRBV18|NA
CASSPRSDTQYF
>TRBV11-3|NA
CASSLEASSYNEQFF
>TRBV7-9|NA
CASSLIGYEQYF
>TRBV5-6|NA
CASRGTGKAGELFF